These 19 T cell receptor beta chains came from one sample sequenced in a study of shared clonotypes between healthy human individuals. Data came from immunoSEQ multiplex PCR; TCRdb stores just in-frame clones and leaves some out. The sample includes under 1 million clones, 92% of them seen just once. Positively selected for CCR7, the CD45RO-negative cells used as naive CD8 cells excluded terminally differentiated effector memory CD45RA+ cells. Sequences were obtained from naive CD8+ T cells sorted from blood. These receptors all stem from a young man in good health.

V is TRBV5-1 and J is TRBJ2-3; D gene ambiguous. Germline V lookup: CDR1 SGHRS, CDR2 YFSETQ. The V and J ends lost 2 bases and 3 bases respectively, with 13 bases between them. The CDR3 is made up of 15 amino acids. CDR3 sequence (DNA): TGCGCCAGCAGCTTCTCGAACCGGTTTACAGATACGCAGTATTTT. It yields the protein CASSFSNRFTDTQYF.

The J gene is TRBJ2-5, the V gene TRBV15; 9 nucleotides match TRBD2. Germline V CDR1 and CDR2: LNHNV, YYDKDF (reference sequence). With V trimmed by 1 base and J by 5 bases, 5 bases remained unmatched. The CDR3 sequence is 15 residues long. The CDR3 loop is CATSRVGSGGETQYF. The CDR3 DNA reads as TGTGCCACCAGCAGAGTCGGGAGCGGGGGGGAGACCCAGTACTTC.

A remark on this clone: The same CDR3 can be traced to other DNA sequences in this sample. The V call is TRBV7-6, the J call TRBJ2-7; D unresolved. The germline V gene has CDR1 SGHVS and CDR2 FNYEAQ. The CDR3 has 12 residues. The ends were cut back, 5 bases at V and 2 bases at J, with 7 bases in the middle. As DNA, the CDR3 is TGTGCCAGCAGCCTGGGGACCTACGAGCAGTACTTC. Translated, it gives CASSLGTYEQYF.

The chain recombines TRBV21-1 with TRBJ1-5; TRBD1 is the table's D call, not checked against the DNA. TRBV21-1 is designated a pseudogene. CDR3 size: 16 residues. The CDR3 DNA sequence: TGTGCCAGCAGCAAAGTGCGCCAGGTCGGCAATCAGCCCCAGCATTTT. Protein product: CASSKVRQVGNQPQHF.

The chain carries TRBV11-2 and TRBJ2-1; 7 nucleotides match TRBD2. The V and J ends lost 1 base and 2 bases, in that order; junction bases with no gene match: 5. This CDR3 region has 16 residues. Germline V lookup: CDR1 SGHAT, CDR2 FQNNGV. The chain's CDR3 is CASSLVVGLAYNEQFF. The CDR3 DNA reads TGTGCCAGCAGCTTAGTTGTAGGACTAGCCTACAATGAGCAGTTCTTC.

The chain carries TRBV15 and TRBJ1-5; maybe TRBD1 (5 bases). The ends were cut back, 0 bases at V and 6 bases at J, with 12 bases in the middle. CDR1 is LNHNV and CDR2 is YYDKDF in the germline V gene (reference sequence). The CDR3 loop spans 15 amino acids. The CDR3: CATSRDRGVTQPQHF. In DNA, the CDR3 is TGTGCCACCAGCAGAGATCGGGGGGTTACTCAGCCCCAGCATTTT.

As for this clone: Other DNA sequences in this specimen translate into the identical CDR3. The chain joins TRBV6-5 to TRBJ2-7, with no clear D. This CDR3 has 12 residues. Germline V gives CDR1 MNHEY, CDR2 SVGAGI. V lost 5 bases and J lost 0, with 5 bases in between. The CDR3 DNA is TGTGCCAGCAGTAGGGACTCCTACGAGCAGTACTTC. It specifies CASSRDSYEQYF.

The chain joins TRBV4-3 to TRBJ1-3, with a tentative D call TRBD1 (5 bases). Trimming took 1 base from V and 6 from J, leaving 13 bases between them. Germline CDR1 LGHNA, CDR2 YSLEER. The CDR3 length is 15 residues. The CDR3 here is CASSQASGPENTIYF. CDR3 nucleotides: TGCGCCAGCAGCCAAGCGTCGGGGCCGGAAAACACCATATATTTT.

The genes are TRBV6-6 and TRBJ1-1; D is uncertain. V was trimmed by 4 bases and J by 10 bases, leaving 7 bases between them. Germline values: CDR1 MNHNY, CDR2 SVGAGI (reference sequence). The CDR3 has 10 residues. CDR3 in amino acids: CASSSLVAFF. The CDR3 nucleotides are TGTGCCAGCAGTTCTCTCGTAGCTTTCTTT.

The chain is built from TRBV7-9 and TRBJ2-1, with D unclear. The length of the CDR3 is 12 residues. CDR1 and CDR2 from the germline V gene are SEHNR and FQNEAQ (reference sequence). The V and J ends lost 0 bases and 8 bases respectively, with 5 bases between them. The CDR3 coding sequence is TGTGCCAGCAGCTTAGCCCCATATGAGCAGTTCTTC. Its protein product is CASSLAPYEQFF.

The chain uses TRBV18 and TRBJ2-2; D not certain. Deletions cut 0 bases from V and 1 base from J, with 18 bases between. Per the germline V gene, CDR1 is KGHSH and CDR2 is LQKENI. The CDR3 spans 19 residues. The CDR3 nucleotides are TGTGCCAGCTCACCACCGATTGTACGTGGACCCCAGAACACCGGGGAGCTGTTTTTT. This gives the protein CASSPPIVRGPQNTGELFF.

The chain uses TRBV4-1 and TRBJ2-1, with 11 bases lining up with TRBD1. The V and J ends lost 1 base and 7 bases, in that order; junction bases with no gene match: 9. CDR3 length: 17 residues. CDR1 and CDR2 (germline): MGHRA, YSYEKL. CDR3 loop: CASSQGPGQGAENEQFF. CDR3 DNA: TGCGCCAGCAGCCAAGGCCCCGGACAGGGGGCGGAGAATGAGCAGTTCTTC.

The chain has TRBV15 and TRBJ1-2; 9 bases line up with TRBD1. The CDR3 is made up of 11 amino acids. Germline trimming cut 11 bases from V and 7 bases from J; bases unmatched to any gene: 5. The germline gives CDR1 LNHNV, CDR2 YYDKDF (reference sequence). The CDR3 DNA is TGTGCCGCAACAGGGGGCGGTGGCTACACCTTC. Protein: CAATGGGGYTF.

This clone was observed once. It differs at one base from a far larger clone, so likely a read error. Other DNA variants within this sample encode the same CDR3. The genes are TRBV27 and TRBJ2-7; the D is unclear. V lost 1 base and J 5 bases, leaving 6 bases between the germline ends. CDR3 length: 12 residues. The germline V gene has CDR1 MNHEY and CDR2 SMNVEV (reference sequence). This CDR3 is CASSLLGNEQYF. The CDR3 nucleotides read TGTGCCAGCAGTTTATTAGGGAACGAGCAGTACTTC.

This clone was seen just once. This chain joins TRBV5-1 and TRBJ2-3; perhaps TRBD2 as D (5 bases). V lost 5 bases, J lost 2 bases, and 15 bases lay in between. Germline V gene lookup returns CDR1 SGHRS and CDR2 YFSETQ. The CDR3 has 15 amino acids. CDR3 residues: CASSFTGLPTDTQYF. DNA of the CDR3: TGCGCCAGCAGTTTTACTGGACTTCCCACAGATACGCAGTATTTT. Drawing the rest from reference TRBV5-1 and TRBJ2-3, the complete variable domain is KAGVTQTPRYLIKTRGQQVTLSCSPISGHRSVSWYQQTPGQGLQFLFEYFSETQRNKGNFPGRFSGRQFSNSRSEMNVSTLELGDSALYLCASSFTGLPTDTQYFGPGTRLTVL.

V and J are TRBV6-1 and TRBJ2-7; D call uncertain. Germline V gene data show CDR1 as MNHNS and CDR2 as SASEGT. The CDR3 extends over 16 amino acids. V was shortened by 0 bases and J by 2 bases, with 14 bases between the two germline ends. In nucleotides, the CDR3 is TGTGCCAGCAGTGAAGCTGTAGGGTCCTACGCCTACGAGCAGTACTTC. This gives the protein CASSEAVGSYAYEQYF.

This chain joins TRBV11-2 and TRBJ2-2; D not resolved. The germline V gene has CDR1 SGHAT and CDR2 FQNNGV. V was pared by 1 base and J by 4 bases, with 4 bases between. The CDR3 extends over 13 amino acids. CDR3 residues: CASSLGFTGELFF. The CDR3 DNA is TGTGCCAGCAGCTTAGGTTTCACCGGGGAGCTGTTTTTT.

V usage is TRBV7-2 and J usage is TRBJ1-2; 7 positions match TRBD1. V was clipped by 6 bases and J by 8 bases; unmatched bases: 6. Germline CDR1 reads SGHTA; CDR2 reads FQGNSA. The CDR3 runs 12 residues. The CDR3 reads CASSRQGSGYTF. The CDR3 coding sequence is TGTGCCAGCAGTCGACAGGGATCCGGCTACACCTTC.

The chain combines TRBV19 with TRBJ2-2, with a possible D match to TRBD1 (6 bases). Germline CDR1 is LNHDA and CDR2 is SQIVND (reference sequence). The CDR3 has 17 residues. V was pared by 4 bases and J by 2 bases, with 17 bases between. CDR3 bases: TGTGCCAGTAGTAGCCCCTTCCGGGACACTAACACCGGGGAGCTGTTTTTT. Its translation is CASSSPFRDTNTGELFF.